This T cell receptor (beta chain) appears in the sequencing data of a study of CD4 T cells in relation to SARS-CoV-2 and coronaviruses (dated by TCRdb to the early 2020s). In terms of the full investigation: In the ViraFEST assay, PBMCs were cultured with antigen for ten to eleven days, after which TCR beta CDR3s were sequenced to identify clonal expansions specific to the antigen. Across all 12 patients in the full convalescent cohort, ages ranged from about 21 to 75 years, with a median of 38. Among the approximately twelve convalescent patients, 8 males and 4 females were included, and two of the subjects were Hispanic. Patient-derived lymphoblastoid cell lines were used to map the HLA restriction of shared crossreactive spike epitopes. The study assessed, at the TCR clonotype level, memory CD4+ T cell crossreactivity between SARS-CoV-2 and common cold coronavirus spike proteins. The Adaptive Biotechnologies TCR-sequencing kit was used to sequence samples from a few pre-COVID donors and the naive versus memory experiments, whereas other data were Illumina-based. A different, Illumina-based TCR-beta assay was used to sequence expansion assays from other donors in the study. The full study reports these points: Around 65% of donors had memory CD4+ clonotypes that crossrecognized SARS-CoV-2 and at least one common cold coronavirus spike. The study was limited by small numbers of patients and tested TCRs. Pre-pandemic and post-infection samples were not both contributed by any donor, so tracing of the source of pre-existing responses was limited. Sequencing of naive versus memory cells indicated that the assay detects memory recall responses, not primary responses primed during culture. Crossreactivity analysis centred on spike protein, so crossreactivity against other viral proteins was not assessed. Crossreactive clones showed significantly weaker SARS-CoV-2-driven expansion than monoreactive clones, consistent with antigenic imprinting.

Naive and memory CD4+ T cells were separated from cryopreserved PBMCs through CD4 enrichment, which was followed by EasySep naive CD4+ T cell enrichment. Sorted naive or memory CD4+ T cells (around 9.4 x 10^4) were grown at a 1:1 ratio with T cell-depleted PBMCs and CEF peptides for nine to eleven days. In general, triplicate replicate wells were used for every peptide culture condition. PBMCs were isolated from leukapheresis product or whole blood by Ficoll-Paque PLUS gradient centrifugation. The PBMCs went either fresh into the expansion assay or into cryopreservation at -140 degrees C. The QIAamp Micro DNA Kit was used to extract genomic DNA from the CD4+ T cells. Inclusive of the bounding cysteine and phenylalanine, the CDR3 is 14 residues long. Of all the DNA, just the CDR3 is kept, 42 bases in frame from base 1. V drops 5 bases and J drops 2 bases, leaving 12 bases in between. According to the germline V gene, CDR1 reads MDHEN and CDR2 reads SYDVKM.

On this clone: This receptor's antigen is unknown. Base-call qualities are not available, and no considerably larger clone is one nucleotide away.

CEF-cultured naive and memory CD4+ T cell DNA received survey-level immunoSEQ TCR-beta sequencing. The study's own analysis went as follows. During preprocessing, nonproductive sequences were removed, as were CDR3s that did not start with C, did not end with F or W, or were shorter than 7 amino acids. The MANAFEST web app was used to call antigen-specific clonotypes on the basis of expansion compared with the reference and with other culture wells. A clone was considered positive if the clone showed significant expansion compared with the reference culture in 2 of 3 replicate wells at an FDR below 0.05. To be called positive, a clone also had to show significant expansion compared with every other tandem well and an odds ratio greater than 5. Cultured and uncultured naive and memory CD4+ repertoires were searched for CDR3s previously identified as spike- and CEF-reactive. Pairwise Levenshtein distance, computed with the stringdist R package after three terminal residues were trimmed from each end, was used as the measure of CDR3 homology. Entries here come from immuneACCESS through TCRdb and include only in-frame sequences with V and J called. Some clones fail to appear in such tables; in the studies checked, an unresolved V gene covers under half of the shortfall, and the cause of the remainder is unknown. The V and J calls and clone size come from that table; D and trimming were worked out from the DNA. The sample table records some 37,000 clones; 77% of these occur just once. The ten largest clones add up to approximately 2.8% of the sample.

In this chain, TRBV28 is recombined with TRBJ2-5; TRBD1 is perhaps the D gene, given 5 matching bases. The sample comprised memory CD4+ T cells from PBMCs, cultured in vitro. The cell subset or site label corresponds to: memory (non-naive) CD4+ T cells. This receptor was taken from an adult with COVID-19. Here is the DNA: TGTGCCAGCAGTGTCCTGGGGCAGCAAGAGACCCAGTACTTC. Translated, it gives CASSVLGQQETQYF.